The clone carrying this T cell receptor beta chain was recorded a few times. Its target is unknown. This entry belongs to a study of CD8+CD57+ T cells in acquired aplastic anemia. CD8+CD57+ cell expansion had been shown by flow cytometry in patients chosen for sequencing. The CDR3 is 11 residues long. The V end was cut by 5 bases, the J end by 0 bases, with 4 bases between. Germline lookup yields CDR1 SQVTM and CDR2 ANQGSEA. It was genomic DNA that served as the template for profiling TCR beta VDJ and CDR3. From the reads, TCRdb called clonotypes with MiXCR, one entry per CDR3 protein. The profile shows some 160,000 distinct CDR3 sequences, 40% to 60% of them singletons. Study-level findings and limits: Almost 30 CD8+ CDR3 sequences occurred in both the patients and the controls.

The TCR sequence derives from a human donor with aplastic anemia. The sample was sorted CD4+, CD8+, or CD8+CD57+ T cells (not recorded which) from PBMCs. The chain combines TRBV29-1 with TRBJ1-2; D ambiguous. The CDR3 spells CSVNTNYGYTF. As DNA, the CDR3 is TGCAGCGTTAACACTAACTATGGCTACACCTTC. Together with reference TRBV29-1 and TRBJ1-2, the CDR3 gives the full variable domain: SAVISQKPSRDICQRGTSLTIQCQVDSQVTMMFWYRQQPGQSLTLIATANQGSEATYESGFVIDKFPISRPNLTFSTLTVSNMSPEDSSIYLCSVNTNYGYTFGSGTRLTVV.